Listed here is a single T cell receptor (beta chain). Its antigen is as yet unknown. This specimen comes from a study of cytomegalovirus exposure and HLA in healthy donors. For the study at large: A later analysis reported the 100 to 150 validation repertoires used the same platform as the 500 to 800 first-cohort repertoires.

The CDR3 totals 14 residues. Between the trimmed V and J ends, which lost 3 bases and 2 bases, there was a span of 10 bases. Germline V gene data show CDR1 as SEHNR and CDR2 as FQNEAQ (reference sequence). Findings and limits, study-wide: The authors enumerated under 200 TCR beta chains as linked to cytomegalovirus.

The protocol was immunoSEQ multiplex PCR, while the TCRdb copy is restricted to in-frame clones and leaves out a portion. Of approximately 200,000 clones listed, approximately 88% are singletons. The donors were in the approximately 120-subject validation cohort, distinct from the approximately 670-subject first cohort. The sample comprised PBMCs. The genes are TRBV7-9 and TRBJ1-1, with TRBD1 as a possible D gene (5 bases). This receptor was obtained from a man younger than 30 in good health and CMV-seropositive. The CDR3 DNA follows: TGTGCCAGCAGCTTTCTGGGGGGAAACACTGAAGCTTTCTTT. Protein: CASSFLGGNTEAFF.